These T cell receptor beta chains were read from a single sample in a study of blood T cell repertoires in COVID-19. Measured with immunoSEQ multiplex PCR; TCRdb has only the in-frame clones, and not every one. The sample consists of some 230,000 clones, around 83% of them appearing once. The sequencing sample was made of peripheral blood. All receptors come from a woman in her forties or fifties with acute or convalescent COVID-19. Each CDR3 is given with its conserved first and last residue. D genes are given only for firm matches.

j_call | v_call | d_call | cdr3_aa
TRBJ1-6 | TRBV28 | . | CASRNRVNNSPLHF
TRBJ1-1 | TRBV4-2 | . | CASSQVSGGGNTEAFF
TRBJ1-4 | TRBV25-1 | . | CASSAVQKLFF
TRBJ2-5 | TRBV11-2 | TRBD2 | CASSLFRGGREETQYF
TRBJ1-2 | TRBV2 | . | CASSTGFGYTF
TRBJ2-7 | TRBV7-9 | TRBD1 | CASTRDRVGEQYF
TRBJ1-6 | TRBV2 | . | CASSVDFYNSPLHF
TRBJ1-2 | TRBV5-4 | . | CASSFNRLYGYTF
TRBJ2-1 | TRBV3-1/TRBV3-2 | TRBD2 | CASSQWGGYNEQFF
TRBJ2-3 | TRBV11-3 | TRBD1 | CASSSRDRGSDTQYF
TRBJ2-5 | TRBV21-1 | . | CASSNVDRGPPQETQYF
TRBJ1-5 | TRBV14 | . | CASSKGQHQPQHF
TRBJ1-1 | TRBV5-1 | . | CASSYFGGVNTEAFF
TRBJ2-1 | TRBV6-4 | . | CASSDRGNEQFF
TRBJ2-1 | TRBV19 | TRBD2 | CASRPNGGLLEQFF
TRBJ1-2 | TRBV7-9 | . | CASGADANYGYTF
TRBJ1-6 | TRBV28 | . | CASSTGDGGSYNSPLHF
TRBJ1-2 | TRBV5-6 | . | CASSPGQILYGYTF
TRBJ1-3 | TRBV11-2 | TRBD1 | CASSPGQAPGNTIYF
TRBJ1-1 | TRBV5-4 | TRBD1 | CASSSDREAFF
TRBJ2-1 | TRBV5-1 | . | CASYRLGNEQFF
TRBJ2-3 | TRBV12-3/TRBV12-4 | TRBD2 | CASGSSGVTQYF
TRBJ2-3 | TRBV18 | . | CASSRDFTDTQYF
TRBJ2-2 | TRBV27 | TRBD2 | CASRTSGNTGELFF
TRBJ1-1 | TRBV2 | TRBD1 | CASSVGQENTEAFF
TRBJ2-7 | TRBV18 | TRBD2 | CASSPPAGGFNEQYF
TRBJ1-2 | TRBV6-5 | . | CASSYSGTLATF
TRBJ1-3 | TRBV19 | . | CASSIGIRSGNTIYF
TRBJ1-6 | TRBV18 | TRBD1 | CASSSGGASPLHF
TRBJ1-5 | TRBV19 | . | CASSIPRGQPQHF
TRBJ2-3 | TRBV10-2 | . | CASSQSDTQYF
TRBJ1-2 | TRBV6-2/TRBV6-3 | . | CASSYSKIRGSGYTF
TRBJ2-7 | TRBV7-9 | . | CASNEGNWASEQYF
TRBJ2-2 | TRBV6-2/TRBV6-3 | TRBD1 | CASSDWSKTGAVGELFF
TRBJ1-6 | TRBV28 | . | CASSQPPRGRASPLHF
TRBJ2-7 | TRBV14 | . | CASSPARLPGGYEQYF
TRBJ2-6 | TRBV6-5 | . | CASSYVEGANVLTF
TRBJ1-1 | TRBV7-9 | TRBD1 | CASSSGQFGNTEAFF
TRBJ2-7 | TRBV28 | . | CASSLSTYEQYF
TRBJ2-1 | TRBV7-3 | . | CASSFRGSAYNEQFF
TRBJ2-7 | TRBV5-5 | TRBD2 | CASSLGTSIHEQYF
TRBJ1-3 | TRBV19 | TRBD1 | CASEADRTGGNTIYF
TRBJ2-6 | TRBV2 | . | CASSGEARETF
TRBJ2-4 | TRBV12-5 | . | CASGLSQTEKNIQYF
TRBJ2-7 | TRBV7-9 | TRBD1 | CASSPGQVSYEQYF
TRBJ2-7 | TRBV6-5 | . | CASSLLRGGDEQYF
TRBJ1-1 | TRBV7-2 | . | CASSQRGILTEAFF
TRBJ2-4 | TRBV28 | . | CASSSGGVAKNIQYF
TRBJ1-6 | TRBV20-1 | . | CSWGRDSPLHF
TRBJ2-1 | TRBV19 | TRBD2 | CASSIDVGLAVYNEQFF
TRBJ1-1 | TRBV19 | . | CASSIEAEWNTEAFF
TRBJ2-3 | TRBV9 | . | CASNREITDTQYF
TRBJ1-6 | TRBV30 | TRBD1 | CAWRDRSNSPLHF
TRBJ1-4 | TRBV3-1/TRBV3-2 | . | CASSQAGEKLFF
TRBJ2-7 | TRBV6-1 | . | CASSEVASENYEQYF
TRBJ2-6 | TRBV4-3 | . | CASSQDSRAGANVLTF
TRBJ1-6 | TRBV3-1/TRBV3-2 | . | CASSQGGSPPLHF
TRBJ2-2 | TRBV4-1 | TRBD2 | CASSQVIAGDTGELFF
TRBJ2-2 | TRBV19 | . | CASSPMGRGNTGELFF
TRBJ2-5 | TRBV19 | . | CASSSTTKYQETQYF